Listed here are 3 T cell receptor beta chains from one sample, sequenced in a study of blood T cell repertoires in COVID-19. Profiled with immunoSEQ multiplex PCR; TCRdb holds only in-frame clones, not every one. The sample consists of 150,000 or so clones, approximately 91% of them appearing once. The sample taken for sequencing was peripheral blood. These receptors were collected from a man aged 18 to 30 with acute or convalescent COVID-19.

CDR3 amino acids: CASSHQESLINSPLHF. DNA of the CDR3: TGCGCCAGCAGCCATCAAGAGTCCTTAATTAATTCACCCCTCCACTTT. The chain carries TRBV4-1 and TRBJ1-6; D is undetermined. Germline values: CDR1 MGHRA, CDR2 YSYEKL. The CDR3 runs to 16 residues. The V gene lost 3 bases and the J gene lost 6 bases, with 15 bases spanning the gap.

This sequence joins TRBV10-3 and TRBJ2-3, with 7 bases identical to TRBD2. Germline assignment: CDR1 ENHRY and CDR2 SYGVKD. With 9 bases clipped from V and 2 bases from J, the junction kept 2 bases outside the gene matches. The length of the CDR3 is 12 residues. The CDR3 is CAIAGNTDTQYF. The DNA of the CDR3 is TGTGCCATAGCGGGGAACACAGATACGCAGTATTTT.

V gene TRBV11-2 combines with J gene TRBJ1-4, with 8 bases fitting TRBD1. With V trimmed by 0 bases and J by 6 bases, 3 bases remained unmatched. The CDR3 sequence is 15 residues long. Germline lookup yields CDR1 SGHAT and CDR2 FQNNGV. This CDR3 is CASSLERQGYEKLFF. The CDR3, as DNA: TGTGCCAGCAGCTTAGAAAGACAGGGGTATGAAAAACTGTTTTTT.